This TCR beta chain was recovered during a study of cytomegalovirus exposure and HLA in healthy donors. Study results and caveats: TCR beta sequences reportedly predicted most subjects' HLA-A and HLA-B alleles accurately. Trimming of TCR beta V- and J-genes showed a link, identified in a later analysis, to a missense DCLRE1C variant.

In nominal health when sampled, donors likely had unrecorded immune exposures nonetheless. V lost 2 bases to trimming and J lost 7 bases, with 19 bases between them. In germline, CDR1 is SGDLS, CDR2 YYNGEE. The CDR3 length is 16 residues. PCR primers comprised 60 Vbeta and 13 Jbeta primers. Original processing notes: A later analysis counted approximately 80 million unique TCR beta chains, around 11 million shared. Sequencing was performed with immunoSEQ multiplex PCR; in TCRdb, only in-frame clones are kept and a portion is missing. For V, J and clone size, that table is used; D and trimming come from the DNA. The table shows some 160,000 clones, with 80% to 85% occurring only once. A note on this clone: Its antigen is unknown.

The clonotype originates from a man between 18 and 35 years old in good health and CMV-seronegative. The chain employs TRBV9 and TRBJ1-5, with D possibly being TRBD1 (6 bases). The sample comprised PBMCs. CDR3 nucleotide sequence: TGTGCCAGCAGCGTTCGATCCGGGCCCAGGGGACAGCCCCAGCATTTT. Translating it yields CASSVRSGPRGQPQHF.